The clone carrying this T cell receptor beta chain was counted many times. This entry comes from a study of CD8 T cells in ankylosing spondylitis. The V end lost 2 bases, the J end lost 5 bases, and 15 bases lay between the germline ends. The germline V gene has CDR1 WSHSY and CDR2 SAAADI. There are 15 residues in the CDR3. One entry per CDR3 protein results from TCRdb running MiXCR on the 5' RACE reads. The data show 150,000 to 200,000 distinct CDR3 sequences, about 18% seen once. Sequenced material: blood, either unsorted or a sorted T cell fraction (not recorded which). The chain has TRBV10-2 and TRBJ2-5; maybe TRBD2 (6 bases). The sequence came from a male donor with ankylosing spondylitis or in good health (not recorded which). CDR3 nucleotide sequence: TGCGCCAGCAGTGAGGCGGTTGCGGGATGGGAGACCCAGTACTTC. This sequence encodes CASSEAVAGWETQYF.